In its sample, the clone carrying this T cell receptor beta chain was seen a few times. Antigen: not known. These data belong to a study of response to subunit inactivated influenza vaccine. This CDR3 has 16 amino acids. General study results and limits: A suggestion made by the authors is that each seasonal influenza vaccination recruits few new T cells.

TCRdb re-derived calls from the RT-PCR reads in MiXCR, one entry per CDR3 protein. In the table there are around 650,000 distinct CDR3 sequences, around a sixth of which are singletons. The chain joins TRBV21-1 to TRBJ2-1. TRBV21-1 is a recognized pseudogene. Sequencing was performed on PBMCs from blood, taken roughly 12 days after vaccination. This TCR was recovered from a man in his forties or fifties who received an inactivated influenza vaccine. The CDR3 spells CASSKVRSDTYNEQFF. The CDR3 region has the DNA TGTGCCAGCAGCAAAGTTAGATCTGATACCTACAATGAGCAGTTCTTC.